In its sample, the clone carrying this T cell receptor (beta chain) ranks as medium-sized. Its antigen remains unidentified. Profiled with immunoSEQ multiplex PCR; TCRdb holds only in-frame clones, not every one. The sample holds fewer than 45,000 clones; over 60% are singletons and the top ten take around a quarter. These data belong to a study of OX40 agonist ivuxolimab in advanced cancers. Findings of the study overall: At 0.1 to 3.0 mg/kg, CD4+ and CD8+ blood T cells expanded clonally by week 6.

Trimming took 6 bases from V and 1 from J, leaving 9 bases between them. The CDR3 loop spans 13 amino acids. Germline V gene lookup returns CDR1 MNHEY and CDR2 SVGAGI. The material sequenced was CD4+ or CD8+ T cells sorted from blood, taken in a trial of the OX40 agonist ivuxolimab. The gene calls are TRBV6-5 and TRBJ1-1; perhaps TRBD1 as D (6 bases). This sequence was found in an adult with an advanced solid tumor such as melanoma, head and neck, liver or kidney cancer. Here the CDR3 DNA reads TGTGCCAGCAGAAAGACAGGGAACACTGAAGCTTTCTTT. It encodes CASRKTGNTEAFF.